The 10 T cell receptor beta chains presented below share a single source sample, sequenced in a study of cytomegalovirus exposure and HLA in healthy donors. The PCR made use of 60 Vbeta and 13 Jbeta primers. Data came from immunoSEQ multiplex PCR; TCRdb stores just in-frame clones and leaves some out. This table holds 150,000 to 160,000 clones, 70% to 85% found once. Sample: PBMCs. These receptors all stem from a woman between 45 and 60 years old in good health and CMV-seropositive.

This clone has a single count. Compared with germline, one end of the junction differs, possibly owing to a read error. This chain connects TRBV7-9 to TRBJ2-7; D is unclear. The CDR3 spans 14 residues. Per the germline V gene, CDR1 is SEHNR and CDR2 is FQNEAQ (reference sequence). As DNA, the CDR3 is TGTTCCAGCAGCCCCGGTTCTAGGCCCTACGAGCAGTACTTC. It specifies CSSSPGSRPYEQYF. Variable domain in full (rest from reference TRBV7-9 and TRBJ2-7): DTGVSQNPRHKITKRGQNVTFRCDPISEHNRLYWYRQTLGQGPEFLTYFQNEAQLEKSRLLSDRFSAERPKGSFSTLEIQRTEQGDSAMYLCSSSPGSRPYEQYFGPGTRLTVT.

The V gene is TRBV9, the J gene TRBJ1-5, with 10 nucleotides matching TRBD1. The V gene end was trimmed by 4 bases and the J gene end by 7 bases; junction bases not matched to a gene: 8. The CDR3 sequence is 15 residues long. Germline V CDR1 and CDR2: SGDLS, YYNGEE. This CDR3 is CASSLGQGVEQPQHF. CDR3 in DNA: TGTGCCAGCAGCCTTGGACAGGGGGTCGAACAGCCCCAGCATTTT.

This chain uses TRBV6-1 with TRBJ1-2; D might be TRBD1 (6 bases). The V gene's germline CDR1 is MNHNS and CDR2 SASEGT. The V end lost 6 bases, the J end lost 3 bases, and 14 bases lay between the germline ends. CDR3 length: 14 residues. The CDR3, as DNA: TGTGCCAGCAGCGAACAGGGATTTGACTATGGCTACACCTTC. Amino acid sequence: CASSEQGFDYGYTF.

As regards this clone: Other DNA variants within this sample encode the same CDR3. The rearrangement joins TRBV5-6 to TRBJ1-3, with 7 bases lining up with TRBD1. V lost 5 bases, J lost 5 bases, and 13 bases stayed unmatched. The CDR3 contains 16 residues. Germline CDR1 reads SGHDT; CDR2 reads YYEEEE. The CDR3 DNA is TGTGCCAGCAGTCTACAGGGGACCCTTGTTCGAAACACCATATATTTT. Protein: CASSLQGTLVRNTIYF.

The chain is built from TRBV4-1 and TRBJ1-2; D not resolved. Per the germline V gene, CDR1 is MGHRA and CDR2 is YSYEKL. With 0 bases removed from V and 6 bases from J, the gap between germline ends came to 20 bases. This CDR3 is built from 17 residues. The DNA for the CDR3 is TGCGCCAGCAGCCAAGAGCCGCCGGTGGGGAGGGCGGATGGCTACACCTTC. It is translated as CASSQEPPVGRADGYTF.

V is TRBV4-3 and J is TRBJ2-2; tentative D call: TRBD1 (6 bases). Deletions cut 1 base from V and 5 bases from J, with 8 bases between. Germline values: CDR1 LGHNA, CDR2 YSLEER. The CDR3 loop spans 14 amino acids. The CDR3 bases are TGCGCCAGCAGCCAAGGACAGGCTACCGGGGAGCTGTTTTTT. This translates into CASSQGQATGELFF.

This clone was seen only once. The chain combines TRBV10-3 with TRBJ2-3; D is unresolved. V was cut by 5 bases and J by 2 bases, with 11 bases left in between. CDR3 length: 14 amino acids. The germline V gene encodes CDR1 ENHRY and CDR2 SYGVKD. The CDR3 is CAISPSSPTDTQYF. CDR3 bases: TGTGCCATCAGTCCGAGTTCCCCCACAGATACGCAGTATTTT.

The chain has TRBV5-1 and TRBJ1-1, with D hard to call. CDR1 SGHRS and CDR2 YFSETQ come from the germline V gene. This CDR3 has 13 residues. V was cut by 0 bases and J by 7 bases, with 10 bases left in between. CDR3 DNA sequence: TGCGCCAGCAGCTTGGATTTCAGTCTTGAAGCTTTCTTT. This gives the protein CASSLDFSLEAFF.

The chain has TRBV27 and TRBJ1-3, with 8 bases identical to TRBD1. From germline, CDR1 is MNHEY and CDR2 SMNVEV (reference sequence). V was clipped by 5 bases and J by 1 base; unmatched bases: 1. The CDR3 spans 14 residues. CDR3 residues: CASSRQGSGNTIYF. CDR3 nucleotide sequence: TGTGCCAGCAGTCGACAGGGGTCTGGAAACACCATATATTTT.

The chain carries TRBV19 and TRBJ2-5; a possible D gene is TRBD2 (6 bases). The CDR3 runs 13 residues. Trimming removed 6 bases from V and 2 bases from J, with 10 bases in between. Germline assignment: CDR1 LNHDA and CDR2 SQIVND (reference sequence). CDR3 DNA: TGTGCCAGTAGGGAGGGTGGTCAAGAGACCCAGTACTTC. This encodes CASREGGQETQYF.